One and the same sample provided the 2 T cell receptor beta chains below, sequenced in a study of siplizumab effects on memory and regulatory T cells. The method was immunoSEQ multiplex PCR; TCRdb's version includes in-frame clones alone and lacks a portion of them. The sample holds about 100,000 clones, approximately 94% seen once. Sequencing was carried out using non-Treg CD4+ T cells sorted from blood. These receptors all stem from a human donor in good health.

The V call is TRBV2, the J call TRBJ1-5, with TRBD1 matching 9 bases. Germline lookup yields CDR1 SNHLY and CDR2 FYNNEI. The CDR3 is 15 residues long. V gave up 5 bases and J gave up 7 bases; unmatched junction bases: 9. CDR3 sequence: CASSSWDRASQPQHF. The CDR3 nucleotides are TGTGCCAGCAGTTCTTGGGACAGGGCTTCCCAGCCCCAGCATTTT.

This chain joins TRBV27 and TRBJ1-2; 8 bases agree with TRBD1. After removal of 4 bases from V and 7 bases from J, the junction contained 5 bases not matched to a gene. This CDR3 spans 13 amino acids. Germline CDR1 is MNHEY and CDR2 is SMNVEV (reference sequence). The CDR3 DNA follows: TGTGCCAGCAGTTCCGGACAGGGCGGTGGCTACACCTTC. Encoded protein: CASSSGQGGGYTF.